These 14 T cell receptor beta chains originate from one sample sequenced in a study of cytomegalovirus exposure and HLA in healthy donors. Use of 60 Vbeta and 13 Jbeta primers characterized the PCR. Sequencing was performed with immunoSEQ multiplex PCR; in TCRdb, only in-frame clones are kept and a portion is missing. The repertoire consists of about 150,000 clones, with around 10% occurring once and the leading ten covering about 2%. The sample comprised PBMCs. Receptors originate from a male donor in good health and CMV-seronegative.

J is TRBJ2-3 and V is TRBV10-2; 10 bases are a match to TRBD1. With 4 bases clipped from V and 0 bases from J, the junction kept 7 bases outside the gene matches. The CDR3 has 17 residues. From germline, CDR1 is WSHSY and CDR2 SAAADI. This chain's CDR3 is CASSAGQGVPSTDTQYF. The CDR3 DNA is TGCGCCAGCAGTGCCGGACAGGGGGTGCCAAGCACAGATACGCAGTATTTT.

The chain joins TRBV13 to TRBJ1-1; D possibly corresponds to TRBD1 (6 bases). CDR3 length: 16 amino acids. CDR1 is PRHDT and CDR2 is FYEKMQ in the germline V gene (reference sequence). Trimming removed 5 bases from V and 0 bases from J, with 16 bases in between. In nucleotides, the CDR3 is TGTGCCAGCAGCCCGAGGGGGGGGCGCCTGAACACTGAAGCTTTCTTT. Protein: CASSPRGGRLNTEAFF.

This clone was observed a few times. The CDR3 nucleotides read TGTGCCAGCAGCGTAGGCGGGAGGGCAGTAAATGAGCAGTTCTTC. This gives the protein CASSVGGRAVNEQFF. The V call is TRBV9, the J call TRBJ2-1, with TRBD2 identical over 9 bases. Germline trimming cut 0 bases from V and 7 bases from J; bases unmatched to any gene: 5. This CDR3 has 15 residues. CDR1 is SGDLS, CDR2 YYNGEE, per germline.

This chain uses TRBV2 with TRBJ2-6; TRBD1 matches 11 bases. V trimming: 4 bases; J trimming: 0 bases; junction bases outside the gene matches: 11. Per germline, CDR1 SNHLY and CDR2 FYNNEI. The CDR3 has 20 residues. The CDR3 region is CASSGLGQGASLSGANVLTF. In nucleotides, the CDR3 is TGTGCCAGCAGTGGGTTAGGACAGGGGGCATCTCTCTCTGGGGCCAACGTCCTGACTTTC. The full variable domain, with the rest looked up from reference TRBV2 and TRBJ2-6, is EPEVTQTPSHQVTQMGQEVILRCVPISNHLYFYWYRQILGQKVEFLVSFYNNEISEKSEIFDDQFSVERPDGSNFTLKIRSTKLEDSAMYFCASSGLGQGASLSGANVLTFGAGSRLTVL.

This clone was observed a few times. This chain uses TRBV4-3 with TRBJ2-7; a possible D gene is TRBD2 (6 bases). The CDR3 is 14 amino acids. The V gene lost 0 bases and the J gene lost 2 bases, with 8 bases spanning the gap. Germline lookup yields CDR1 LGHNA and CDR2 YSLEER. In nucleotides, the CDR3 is TGCGCCAGCAGCCAAGACAGGGAGGCCTACGAGCAGTACTTC. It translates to CASSQDREAYEQYF.

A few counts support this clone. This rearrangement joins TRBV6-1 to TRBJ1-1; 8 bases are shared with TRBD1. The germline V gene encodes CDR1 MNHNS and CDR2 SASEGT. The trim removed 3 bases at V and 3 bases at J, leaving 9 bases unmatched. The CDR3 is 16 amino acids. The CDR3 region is CASSDPSRGLDTEAFF. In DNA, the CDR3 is TGTGCCAGCAGTGACCCTAGCAGGGGGCTAGACACTGAAGCTTTCTTT.

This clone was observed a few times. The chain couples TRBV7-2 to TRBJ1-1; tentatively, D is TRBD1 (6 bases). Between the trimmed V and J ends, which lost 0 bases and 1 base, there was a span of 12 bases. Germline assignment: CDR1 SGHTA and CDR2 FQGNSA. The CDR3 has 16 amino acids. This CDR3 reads CASSLAPDRRNTEAFF. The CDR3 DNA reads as TGTGCCAGCAGCTTAGCCCCGGACAGACGGAACACTGAAGCTTTCTTT.

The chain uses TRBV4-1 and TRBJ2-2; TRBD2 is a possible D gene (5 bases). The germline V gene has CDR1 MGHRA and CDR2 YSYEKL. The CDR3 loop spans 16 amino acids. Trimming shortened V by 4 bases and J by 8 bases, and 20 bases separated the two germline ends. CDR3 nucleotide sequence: TGCGCCAGCAGCCTTTTCTCGGACTTCCTGGCGGGGGAGCTGTTTTTT. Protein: CASSLFSDFLAGELFF.

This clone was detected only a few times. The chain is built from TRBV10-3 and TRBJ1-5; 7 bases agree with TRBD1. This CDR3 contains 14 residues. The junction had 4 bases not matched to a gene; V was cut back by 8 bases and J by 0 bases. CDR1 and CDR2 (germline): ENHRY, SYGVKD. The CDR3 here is CAIRRDSSNQPQHF. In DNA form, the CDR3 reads TGTGCCATCCGCCGGGACAGTAGCAATCAGCCCCAGCATTTT.

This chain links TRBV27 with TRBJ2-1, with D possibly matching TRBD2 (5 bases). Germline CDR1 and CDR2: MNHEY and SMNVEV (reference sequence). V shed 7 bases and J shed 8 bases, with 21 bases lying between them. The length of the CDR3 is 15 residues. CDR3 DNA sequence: TGTGCCAGCACCCCCCGGGATCGTCCGGGCGATGAGCAGTTCTTC. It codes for CASTPRDRPGDEQFF.

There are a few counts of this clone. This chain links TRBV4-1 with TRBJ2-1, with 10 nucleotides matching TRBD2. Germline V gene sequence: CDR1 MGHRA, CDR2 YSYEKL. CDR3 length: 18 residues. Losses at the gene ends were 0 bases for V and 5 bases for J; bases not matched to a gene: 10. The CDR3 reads CASSQEVPAGGINNEQFF. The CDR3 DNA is TGCGCCAGCAGCCAAGAGGTCCCAGCGGGAGGGATCAACAATGAGCAGTTCTTC.

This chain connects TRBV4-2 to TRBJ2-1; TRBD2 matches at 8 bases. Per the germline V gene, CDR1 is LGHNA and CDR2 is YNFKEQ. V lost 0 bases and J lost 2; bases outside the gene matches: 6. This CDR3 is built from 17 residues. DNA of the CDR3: TGTGCCAGCAGCCAAGACAGCGGGAGTTTCCCCTACAATGAGCAGTTCTTC. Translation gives CASSQDSGSFPYNEQFF.

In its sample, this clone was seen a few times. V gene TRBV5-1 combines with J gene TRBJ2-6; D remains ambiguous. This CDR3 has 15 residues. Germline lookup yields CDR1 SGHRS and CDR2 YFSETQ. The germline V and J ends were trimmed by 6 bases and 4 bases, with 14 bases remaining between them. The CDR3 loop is CASTPDYAGANVLTF. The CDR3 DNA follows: TGCGCCAGCACGCCTGATTATGCGGGGGCCAACGTCCTGACTTTC. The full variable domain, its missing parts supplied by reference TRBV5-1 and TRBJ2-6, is KAGVTQTPRYLIKTRGQQVTLSCSPISGHRSVSWYQQTPGQGLQFLFEYFSETQRNKGNFPGRFSGRQFSNSRSEMNVSTLELGDSALYLCASTPDYAGANVLTFGAGSRLTVL.

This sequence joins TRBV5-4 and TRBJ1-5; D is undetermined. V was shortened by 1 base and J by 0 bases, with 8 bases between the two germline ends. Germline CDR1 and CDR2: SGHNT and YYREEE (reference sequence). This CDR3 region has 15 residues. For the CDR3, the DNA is TGTGCCAGCAGCTTGAACGGTAATAGCAATCAGCCCCAGCATTTT. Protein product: CASSLNGNSNQPQHF.